This TCR beta chain was identified in a study of blood T cell repertoires in COVID-19. About the research overall: Material from acute and convalescent COVID-19 was sourced from the United States, Italy and Spain. In each case, the material was cDNA or gDNA derived from T cells, B-cell-depleted T cells, or PBMCs.

Authors' analysis steps: Amplifying reference gene primers gave estimates of nucleated cell counts. Sequenced by immunoSEQ multiplex PCR; TCRdb stores in-frame clones only, minus some. V, J and clone size were drawn from that table, and D and trimming were deduced from the DNA. The top ten hold roughly 4.7% of the sample, which has 85,000 or so clones, about 96% seen once. J was trimmed by 7 bases and V by 4 bases; bases with no gene match: 6. From germline, CDR1 is SGHTA and CDR2 FQGNSA. CDR3 length: 14 amino acids. The sequenced sample consisted of peripheral blood. The receptor was derived from a human donor with active COVID-19. The donor label of this sample is uncertain. V usage is TRBV7-2 and J usage is TRBJ1-5; 8 bases map to TRBD1. Here the CDR3 reads CASSSQGAGQPQHF. DNA for the CDR3: TGTGCCAGCAGCTCCCAGGGGGCTGGGCAGCCCCAGCATTTT. Combining the CDR3 with reference TRBV7-2 and TRBJ1-5 gives the whole variable domain GAGVSQSPSNKVTEKGKDVELRCDPISGHTALYWYRQSLGQGLEFLIYFQGNSAPDKSGLPSDRFSAERTGGSVSTLTIQRTQQEDSAVYLCASSSQGAGQPQHFGDGTRLSIL.